Shown below are 15 T cell receptor beta chains from a single sample sequenced in a study of cytomegalovirus exposure and HLA in healthy donors. The study ran its PCR with 60 Vbeta and 13 Jbeta primers. Profiled with immunoSEQ multiplex PCR; TCRdb holds only in-frame clones, not every one. The sample records about 200,000 clones, around three quarters being singletons. Material: PBMCs. Receptors originate from a middle-aged man in good health and CMV-seronegative.

The CDR3 DNA follows: TGTGCCAGCAGTTTAACTGGTGAGCAGTTCTTC. It encodes CASSLTGEQFF. The genes are TRBV28 and TRBJ2-1; no definite D call. The germline V gene encodes CDR1 MDHEN and CDR2 SYDVKM. Trimming left V 2 bases short and J 9 bases short, with 5 bases between. This CDR3 has 11 residues.

This chain connects TRBV12-5 to TRBJ2-1; possibly TRBD1 for D (6 bases). The CDR3 runs to 14 residues. Trimming removed 1 base from V and 9 bases from J, with 13 bases in between. CDR1 and CDR2 (germline): LGHNT, FRNRAP. CDR3 DNA sequence: TGTGCTAGTGGTTTGGCCCCAGGGGTGGGTGAGCAGTTCTTC. Amino acid sequence: CASGLAPGVGEQFF.

The genes are TRBV4-3 and TRBJ2-2, with D perhaps matching TRBD2 (6 bases). The CDR3 runs to 15 residues. Germline values: CDR1 LGHNA, CDR2 YSLEER. The V end was cut by 1 base, the J end by 4 bases, with 10 bases between. CDR3 nucleotides: TGCGCCAGCAGCCAAGGGCGGAGGGGCACCGGGGAGCTGTTTTTT. Protein: CASSQGRRGTGELFF.

This clone was detected once. The chain has TRBV27 and TRBJ2-1; possible D gene TRBD1, 6 bases. Trimming shortened V by 2 bases and J by 3 bases, and 14 bases separated the two germline ends. Germline CDR1 is MNHEY and CDR2 is SMNVEV (reference sequence). The CDR3 sequence is 16 residues long. This CDR3 is CASSLDGQTDYNEQFF. The CDR3 nucleotides are TGTGCCAGCAGTTTAGATGGACAGACTGACTACAATGAGCAGTTCTTC.

CDR3 sequence: CASSFLSGQGTSEQYF. In DNA, the CDR3 is TGTGCCAGCAGTTTTTTATCGGGACAGGGGACCTCCGAGCAGTACTTC. The chain joins TRBV27 to TRBJ2-7; 10 bases map to TRBD1. Per germline, CDR1 MNHEY and CDR2 SMNVEV (reference sequence). This CDR3 region has 16 residues. The V gene end was trimmed by 3 bases and the J gene end by 6 bases; junction bases not matched to a gene: 11.

The chain employs TRBV5-1 and TRBJ2-1; 11 nucleotides match TRBD1. The germline gives CDR1 SGHRS, CDR2 YFSETQ. J gave up 0 bases and V 4 bases, and 3 bases lay outside the gene matches. This CDR3 has 16 amino acids. Here the CDR3 DNA reads TGCGCCAGCAGCGGGGGGACAGGGGGCTCCTACAATGAGCAGTTCTTC. As protein: CASSGGTGGSYNEQFF.

This clone was seen a single time. The genes are TRBV30 and TRBJ2-5; a weak D match, TRBD2 (5 bases). CDR3 length: 13 residues. The germline V gene has CDR1 GTSNPN and CDR2 SVGIG (reference sequence). Deletions cut 3 bases from V and 3 bases from J, with 11 bases between. Here the CDR3 DNA reads TGTGCCTGGAGGGTCCTCGGGGAAGAGACCCAGTACTTC. It encodes CAWRVLGEETQYF.

The J gene is TRBJ1-4, the V gene TRBV19, with a weak D call TRBD1 (6 bases). Trimming took off 5 bases at V and 6 bases at J, with 13 bases between the two ends. CDR3 size: 14 residues. The V gene's germline CDR1 is LNHDA and CDR2 SQIVND (reference sequence). In nucleotides, the CDR3 is TGTGCCAGTAGTTCCGGGACATTGGATGAAAAACTGTTTTTT. It yields the protein CASSSGTLDEKLFF. The complete variable domain, with remaining parts taken from reference TRBV19 and TRBJ1-4, reads DGGITQSPKYLFRKEGQNVTLSCEQNLNHDAMYWYRQDPGQGLRLIYYSQIVNDFQKGDIAEGYSVSREKKESFPLTVTSAQKNPTAFYLCASSSGTLDEKLFFGSGTQLSVL.

DNA for the CDR3: TGCGCCAGCAGCCTTAACGGGGAGGGAACGGCTGAAGCTTTCTTT. This translates into CASSLNGEGTAEAFF. The rearrangement joins TRBV5-1 to TRBJ1-1; D ambiguous. Trimming took off 4 bases at V and 6 bases at J, with 19 bases between the two ends. The CDR3 sequence is 15 residues long. Germline CDR1 is SGHRS and CDR2 is YFSETQ.

V and J are TRBV27 and TRBJ1-2, with TRBD1 identical over 10 bases. CDR1 and CDR2 (germline): MNHEY, SMNVEV (reference sequence). V shed 8 bases and J 7 bases; nucleotides not matched to a gene: 7. This CDR3 comprises 13 residues. CDR3 region: CASGDRGASGYTF. The CDR3 DNA follows: TGTGCCAGCGGGGACAGGGGTGCGAGTGGCTACACCTTC.

DNA of the CDR3: TGCGCCAGCAGCGTGGGACAGGCCGGTAGTGAAAAACTGTTTTTT. Its translation: CASSVGQAGSEKLFF. The chain uses TRBV5-1 and TRBJ1-4; 8 bases are shared with TRBD1. J was trimmed by 7 bases and V by 4 bases; bases with no gene match: 9. Germline CDR1 SGHRS, CDR2 YFSETQ. This CDR3 spans 15 amino acids.

The rearrangement joins TRBV5-1 to TRBJ2-1; 11 bases line up with TRBD2. The CDR3 totals 14 residues. In germline, CDR1 is SGHRS, CDR2 YFSETQ. V was clipped by 6 bases and J by 6 bases; unmatched bases: 5. CDR3 bases: TGCGCCAGCACGGGGACTAGCGGAGGCAATGAGCAGTTCTTC. As protein: CASTGTSGGNEQFF.

This clone appeared once. The V call is TRBV13, the J call TRBJ1-2, with a weak D call TRBD1 (5 bases). V was cut by 5 bases and J by 2 bases, with 18 bases left in between. The CDR3 loop spans 16 amino acids. Looked up from germline, CDR1 is PRHDT and CDR2 is FYEKMQ (reference sequence). CDR3 sequence: CASSPGQGPVNYGYTF. The CDR3 DNA follows: TGTGCCAGCAGCCCTGGTCAGGGCCCAGTAAACTATGGCTACACCTTC.

This clone has a single count. J is TRBJ2-1 and V is TRBV10-2; D is ambiguous. The CDR3 consists of 12 residues. Per the germline V gene, CDR1 is WSHSY and CDR2 is SAAADI. V lost 7 bases and J 0 bases, leaving 4 bases between the germline ends. CDR3 region: CASTGSYNEQFF. The CDR3 region has the DNA TGCGCCAGCACCGGCTCCTACAATGAGCAGTTCTTC.

This chain links TRBV2 with TRBJ1-5, with TRBD1 matching 7 bases. Germline CDR1 and CDR2: SNHLY and FYNNEI. V shed 7 bases, J shed 7 bases, and the junction held 4 bases outside the gene matches. CDR3 length: 12 residues. CDR3 in DNA: TGTGCCAGCACGCCAGGGGGACAGCCCCAGCATTTT. This codes for CASTPGGQPQHF.